The sequence of this TCR beta chain was determined in a study of T cells in localized non-small cell lung cancer. Study conclusions and caveats: Adjacent uninvolved lung tissue had the highest T cell clonality, exceeding tumor.

Assay used: immunoSEQ multiplex PCR; TCRdb lists only in-frame clones, some missing. The sample lists approximately 2,800 clones; roughly 32% were seen once. V was pared by 7 bases and J by 4 bases, with 12 bases of the junction left unmatched. CDR1 SGDLS and CDR2 YYNGEE come from the germline V gene. The CDR3 is 17 amino acids. Details on this clone: No antigen is known for it.

This clonotype originated in a female donor of 60 years or more with stage II squamous cell lung carcinoma. The rearrangement links TRBV9 to TRBJ2-1; 12 nucleotides match TRBD2. Sequences were derived from lung tumor tissue, sampled before any cancer treatment. The CDR3 nucleotides read TGTGCCAGCGCCCCCCCCTTACTAGCGGGGGGTTACAATGAGCAGTTCTTC. This sequence encodes CASAPPLLAGGYNEQFF.